This T cell receptor beta chain was captured by sequencing in a study of long-term antiretroviral therapy in people with HIV. Points from the study as a whole: Viral resistance, ART adherence and therapy changes all lacked available data. Post-ART, diversity grew, though it stayed under transplant donor control levels. The study found narrower CDR3 length ranges in HIV repertoires than in controls. Across all time points, the repertoire was dominated by clones that expanded before ART.

The assay used was immunoSEQ (version v3.0), run at survey level. Using immunoSEQ multiplex PCR, the repertoire was profiled, and TCRdb retains in-frame clones only, with some absent. The top ten hold 9.5% to 12% of the sample, which has around 19,000 clones, approximately 86% seen once. The trim removed 2 bases at V and 3 bases at J, leaving 4 bases unmatched. CDR1 is MNHEY, CDR2 SVGAGI, per germline. This CDR3 has 14 residues. Turning to this clone: Its antigen is as yet unknown.

The chain recombines TRBV6-5 with TRBJ2-7, with TRBD1 matching 7 bases. The receptor's source is a middle-aged man with HIV. The starting material was unsorted PBMCs, obtained less than 2.5 years after starting antiretroviral therapy. CDR3 sequence: CASSYRDRNYEQYF. CDR3 coding DNA: TGTGCCAGCAGTTACCGGGACAGAAACTACGAGCAGTACTTC.